This T cell receptor beta chain was identified in a study of blood T cell repertoires in COVID-19. V lost 0 bases and J lost 7; bases outside the gene matches: 5. Germline V gene sequence: CDR1 MNHNY, CDR2 SVGAGI (reference sequence). The CDR3 is 14 residues long. Sequencing used immunoSEQ multiplex PCR; TCRdb keeps in-frame clones, though not all of them. The sample holds approximately 150,000 clones; 70% to 90% are singletons and the top ten take 2.5% to 3%. The table lists this clone with a count of one. This clonotype originated in an elderly woman with COVID-19, enrolled during active disease. The gene calls are TRBV6-6 and TRBJ1-2, with 7 bases matching TRBD1. Material for sequencing was peripheral blood. CDR3 bases: TGTGCCAGCAGTTACTCAGGACAGGAGGGTGGCTACACCTTC. Protein: CASSYSGQEGGYTF.